This T cell receptor beta chain appears in the sequencing data of a study of control samples from healthy donors and cancer patients. Sequenced by immunoSEQ multiplex PCR; TCRdb stores in-frame clones only, minus some. The sample yields tens of thousands of clones, around 90% seen once. Germline CDR1 is MNHEY and CDR2 is SVGEGT. This CDR3 contains 15 residues. The J segment lost 5 bases and the V segment lost 0 bases, leaving 5 bases of the junction unmatched. The V and J genes are TRBV6-2 or TRBV6-3 and TRBJ2-7, with 9 bases aligning to TRBD1. The sequence derives from a woman aged 60 to 75 with head and neck cancer. The sample comprised PBMCs. CDR3 nucleotides: TGTGCCAGCAGTTACTCCGGACAGGGGAGAAACGAGCAGTACTTC. Translated: CASSYSGQGRNEQYF.